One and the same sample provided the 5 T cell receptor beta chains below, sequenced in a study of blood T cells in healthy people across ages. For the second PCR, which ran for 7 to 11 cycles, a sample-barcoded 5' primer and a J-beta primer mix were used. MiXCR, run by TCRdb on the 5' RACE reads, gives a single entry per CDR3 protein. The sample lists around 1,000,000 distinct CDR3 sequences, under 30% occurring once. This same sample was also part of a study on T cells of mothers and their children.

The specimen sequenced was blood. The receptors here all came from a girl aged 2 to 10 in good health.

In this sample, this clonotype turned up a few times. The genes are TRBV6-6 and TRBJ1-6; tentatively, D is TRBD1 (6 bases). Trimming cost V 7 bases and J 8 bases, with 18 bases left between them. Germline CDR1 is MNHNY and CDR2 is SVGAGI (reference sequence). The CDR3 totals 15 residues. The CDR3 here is CASTGKTGIYSPLHF. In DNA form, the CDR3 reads TGTGCCAGCACGGGAAAGACAGGCATTTATTCACCCCTCCACTTT.

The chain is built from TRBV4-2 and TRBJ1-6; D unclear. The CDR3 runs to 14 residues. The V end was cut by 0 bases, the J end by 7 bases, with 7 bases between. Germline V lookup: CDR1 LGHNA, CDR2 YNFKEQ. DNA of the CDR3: TGTGCCAGCAGCCAAGAAGGGCGGAATTCACCCCTCCACTTT. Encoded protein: CASSQEGRNSPLHF.

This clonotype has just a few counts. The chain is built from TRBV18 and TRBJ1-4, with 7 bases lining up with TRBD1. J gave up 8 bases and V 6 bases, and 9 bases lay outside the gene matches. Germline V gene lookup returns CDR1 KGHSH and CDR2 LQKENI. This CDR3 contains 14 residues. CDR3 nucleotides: TGTGCCAGCTCTCTTATGGACAGGAGGGAAAAACTGTTTTTT. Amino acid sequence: CASSLMDRREKLFF.

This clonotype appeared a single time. The DNA of the CDR3 is TGTGCCAGCAGTGAATTGTCCGGGACTTTTCCCTACGAGCAGTACTTC. Translation gives CASSELSGTFPYEQYF. The chain is built from TRBV25-1 and TRBJ2-7; possible D gene TRBD2, 6 bases. CDR3 length: 16 residues. V lost 1 base and J 2 bases, leaving 15 bases between the germline ends. Looked up from germline, CDR1 is MGHDK and CDR2 is SYGVNS.

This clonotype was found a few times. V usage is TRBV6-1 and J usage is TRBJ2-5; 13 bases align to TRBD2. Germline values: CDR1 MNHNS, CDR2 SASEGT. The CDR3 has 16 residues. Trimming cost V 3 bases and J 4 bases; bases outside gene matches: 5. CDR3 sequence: CASSDGTSGNLETQYF. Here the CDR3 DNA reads TGTGCCAGCAGTGACGGGACTAGCGGGAACCTAGAGACCCAGTACTTC.